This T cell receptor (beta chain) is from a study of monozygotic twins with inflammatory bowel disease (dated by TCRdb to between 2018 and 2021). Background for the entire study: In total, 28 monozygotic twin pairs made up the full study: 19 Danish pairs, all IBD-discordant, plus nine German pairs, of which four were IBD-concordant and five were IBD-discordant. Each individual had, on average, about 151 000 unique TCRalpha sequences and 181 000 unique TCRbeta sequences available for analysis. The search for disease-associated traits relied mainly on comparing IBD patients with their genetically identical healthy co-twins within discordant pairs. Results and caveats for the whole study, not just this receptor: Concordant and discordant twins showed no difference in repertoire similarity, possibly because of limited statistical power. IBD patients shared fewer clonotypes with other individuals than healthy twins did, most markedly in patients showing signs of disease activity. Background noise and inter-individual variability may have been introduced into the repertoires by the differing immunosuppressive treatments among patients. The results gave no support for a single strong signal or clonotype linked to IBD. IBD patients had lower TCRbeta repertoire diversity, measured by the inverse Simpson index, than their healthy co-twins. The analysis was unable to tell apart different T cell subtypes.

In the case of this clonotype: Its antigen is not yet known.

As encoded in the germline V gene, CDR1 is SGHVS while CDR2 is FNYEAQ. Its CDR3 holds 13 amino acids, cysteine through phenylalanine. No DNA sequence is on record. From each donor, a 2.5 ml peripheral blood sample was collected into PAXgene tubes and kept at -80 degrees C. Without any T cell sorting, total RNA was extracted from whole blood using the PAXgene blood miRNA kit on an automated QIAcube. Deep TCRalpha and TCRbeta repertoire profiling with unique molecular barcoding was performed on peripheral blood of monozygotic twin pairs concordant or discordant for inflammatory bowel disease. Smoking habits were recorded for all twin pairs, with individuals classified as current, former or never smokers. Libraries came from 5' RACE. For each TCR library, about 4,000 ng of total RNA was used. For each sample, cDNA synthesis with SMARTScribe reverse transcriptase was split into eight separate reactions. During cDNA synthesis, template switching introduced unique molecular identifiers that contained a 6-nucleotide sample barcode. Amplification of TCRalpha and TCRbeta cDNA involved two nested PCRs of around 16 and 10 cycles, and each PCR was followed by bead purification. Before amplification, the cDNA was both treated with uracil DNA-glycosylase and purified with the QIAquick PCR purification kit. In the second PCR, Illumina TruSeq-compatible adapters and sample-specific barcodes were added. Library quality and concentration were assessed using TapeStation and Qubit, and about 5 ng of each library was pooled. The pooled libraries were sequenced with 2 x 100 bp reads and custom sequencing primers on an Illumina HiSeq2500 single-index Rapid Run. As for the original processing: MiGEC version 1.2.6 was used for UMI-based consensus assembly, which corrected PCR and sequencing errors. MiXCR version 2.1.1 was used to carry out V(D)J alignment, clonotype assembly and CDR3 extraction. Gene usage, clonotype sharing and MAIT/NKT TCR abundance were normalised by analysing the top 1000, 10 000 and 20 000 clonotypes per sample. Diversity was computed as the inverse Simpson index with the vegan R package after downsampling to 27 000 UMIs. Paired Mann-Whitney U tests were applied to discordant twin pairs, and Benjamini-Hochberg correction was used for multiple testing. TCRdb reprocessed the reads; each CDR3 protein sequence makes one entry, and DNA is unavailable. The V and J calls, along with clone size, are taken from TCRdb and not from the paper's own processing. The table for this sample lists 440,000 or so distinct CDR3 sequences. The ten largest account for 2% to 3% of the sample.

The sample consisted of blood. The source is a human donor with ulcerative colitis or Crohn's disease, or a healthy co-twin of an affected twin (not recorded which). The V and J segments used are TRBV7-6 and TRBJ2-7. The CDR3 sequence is CASSLAVGYEQYF.